The 22 T cell receptor beta chains below come from one sample, sequenced in a study of shared clonotypes between healthy human individuals. Naive CD8 cells, CD45RO-negative and positively selected for CCR7, excluded terminally differentiated effector memory CD45RA+ cells. This table comes from immunoSEQ multiplex PCR, and its TCRdb copy is limited to in-frame clones, with some not included. Of just over 2,000,000 clones listed, about 95% were seen once; the top ten hold 1% to 1.3%. Input material: naive CD8+ T cells sorted from blood. All receptors derive from a man younger than 30 in good health.

The gene calls are TRBV6-5 and TRBJ1-1; 8 bases fit TRBD1. The germline CDR1 and CDR2 sequences are MNHEY and SVGAGI. With 4 bases clipped from V and 4 bases from J, the junction kept 5 bases outside the gene matches. The CDR3 sequence is 14 residues long. The CDR3 loop is CASSSQGGATEAFF. Written as DNA, the CDR3 is TGTGCCAGCAGTTCACAGGGGGGGGCCACTGAAGCTTTCTTT.

The chain employs TRBV7-9 and TRBJ1-2; D remains ambiguous. The CDR3 runs 16 residues. V dropped 0 bases and J dropped 2 bases, with 13 bases sitting between them. Germline assignment: CDR1 SEHNR and CDR2 FQNEAQ (reference sequence). CDR3 DNA sequence: TGTGCCAGCAGCTTAGCCCCCGAAGGGTACAACTATGGCTACACCTTC. The encoded protein is CASSLAPEGYNYGYTF.

The chain recombines TRBV7-9 with TRBJ1-1; no clear D gene. The CDR3 spans 14 residues. Germline CDR1 is SEHNR and CDR2 is FQNEAQ (reference sequence). V was pared by 6 bases and J by 5 bases, with 16 bases between. CDR3 coding DNA: TGTGCCAGCAGACCGGCGGCGCCCCGGACTGAAGCTTTCTTT. Translating gives CASRPAAPRTEAFF. The full variable domain, completed using reference TRBV7-9 and TRBJ1-1, is DTGVSQNPRHKITKRGQNVTFRCDPISEHNRLYWYRQTLGQGPEFLTYFQNEAQLEKSRLLSDRFSAERPKGSFSTLEIQRTEQGDSAMYLCASRPAAPRTEAFFGQGTRLTVV.

The V gene is TRBV28, the J gene TRBJ1-3; no definite D call. Trimming left V 11 bases short and J 0 bases short, with 5 bases between. The CDR3 has 11 amino acids. Germline assignment: CDR1 MDHEN and CDR2 SYDVKM. The CDR3 loop is CAHSSGNTIYF. The CDR3, as DNA: TGTGCCCATAGCTCTGGAAACACCATATATTTT.

This clone was detected only once. The chain is built from TRBV29-1 and TRBJ2-2; 10 nucleotides match TRBD1. This CDR3 contains 13 residues. V shed 8 bases and J 5 bases; nucleotides not matched to a gene: 5. Germline CDR1 reads SQVTM; CDR2 reads ANQGSEA. CDR3 sequence: CSTRDRGTGELFF. The CDR3 nucleotides are TGCAGCACCAGGGACAGGGGAACCGGGGAGCTGTTTTTT.

The CDR3 is CASTGPNRGLTNTEAFF. Here the CDR3 DNA reads TGCGCCAGCACCGGCCCAAACAGGGGTTTGACGAACACTGAAGCTTTCTTT. The V call is TRBV5-1, the J call TRBJ1-1, with 7 bases lining up with TRBD1. This CDR3 spans 17 amino acids. V was clipped by 6 bases and J by 1 base; unmatched bases: 15. Germline CDR1 SGHRS, CDR2 YFSETQ.

The chain is built from TRBV27 and TRBJ1-2; D is undetermined. Trimming cost V 5 bases and J 4 bases, with 14 bases left between them. In germline, CDR1 is MNHEY, CDR2 SMNVEV (reference sequence). The CDR3 is 14 amino acids. The DNA for the CDR3 is TGTGCCAGCAGTCCATCGCCTCGCAGCTATGGCTACACCTTC. Encoded protein: CASSPSPRSYGYTF.

This chain links TRBV30 with TRBJ1-6, with 7 positions matching TRBD1. Per germline, CDR1 GTSNPN and CDR2 SVGIG (reference sequence). J lost 8 bases, V lost 1 base, and 2 bases had no gene match. CDR3 length: 13 amino acids. The DNA for the CDR3 is TGTGCCTGGAGTGCCGGGACAGATTCACCCCTCCACTTT. The encoded protein is CAWSAGTDSPLHF.

This clone was seen a single time. The V call is TRBV2, the J call TRBJ1-2; weak D call: TRBD1 (6 bases). The length of the CDR3 is 14 residues. The V gene's germline CDR1 is SNHLY and CDR2 FYNNEI. The ends were cut back, 1 base at V and 9 bases at J, with 15 bases in the middle. The CDR3 here is CASSEEDRVYSYTF. CDR3 DNA sequence: TGTGCCAGCAGTGAAGAGGACAGAGTCTACAGCTACACCTTC.

Concerning this clone itself: The sample carries other DNA sequences with the same CDR3. CDR3 in amino acids: CASSGNTEAFF. The CDR3 nucleotides read TGTGCCAGCAGCGGAAACACTGAAGCTTTCTTT. V usage is TRBV7-9 and J usage is TRBJ1-1; D is uncertain. Per germline, CDR1 SEHNR and CDR2 FQNEAQ (reference sequence). With 5 bases removed from V and 2 bases from J, the gap between germline ends came to 3 bases. This CDR3 has 11 residues.

CDR3 in DNA: TGTGCCAGCAGTTCAAACCACTACGAGCAGTACTTC. Translating it yields CASSSNHYEQYF. The genes are TRBV27 and TRBJ2-7; D remains unclear. Trimming shortened V by 4 bases and J by 3 bases, and 7 bases separated the two germline ends. Germline CDR1 reads MNHEY; CDR2 reads SMNVEV (reference sequence). The CDR3 covers 12 residues.

This clone was found once. The chain is built from TRBV29-1 and TRBJ2-7; D is ambiguous. Between the trimmed V and J ends, which lost 6 bases and 6 bases, there was a span of 18 bases. There are 13 residues in the CDR3. CDR1 is SQVTM, CDR2 ANQGSEA, per germline. The CDR3 is CSVVGVMGPEQYF. CDR3 nucleotide sequence: TGCAGCGTGGTTGGGGTCATGGGCCCCGAGCAGTACTTC.

The chain is built from TRBV6-1 and TRBJ2-7; D unresolved. V dropped 2 bases and J dropped 3 bases, with 14 bases sitting between them. Germline lookup yields CDR1 MNHNS and CDR2 SASEGT. The CDR3 loop spans 15 amino acids. The CDR3 here is CASSEIMPGDYEQYF. CDR3 DNA: TGTGCCAGCAGTGAAATTATGCCAGGAGACTACGAGCAGTACTTC.

The V call is TRBV9, the J call TRBJ1-2; TRBD1 aligns across 10 bases. The CDR3 is made up of 16 amino acids. V trimming: 3 bases; J trimming: 4 bases; junction bases outside the gene matches: 9. Germline-derived CDR1 and CDR2 are SGDLS and YYNGEE. The CDR3 sequence: CASSGTGTGVLYGYTF. DNA for the CDR3: TGTGCCAGCAGCGGGACCGGGACAGGGGTTCTCTATGGCTACACCTTC. The entire variable domain, with the rest obtained from reference TRBV9 and TRBJ1-2, is as follows: DSGVTQTPKHLITATGQRVTLRCSPRSGDLSVYWYQQSLDQGLQFLIQYYNGEERAKGNILERFSAQQFPDLHSELNLSSLELGDSALYFCASSGTGTGVLYGYTFGSGTRLTVV.

The chain is built from TRBV10-3 and TRBJ2-7, with D uncertain. V was trimmed by 2 bases and J by 3 bases, leaving 8 bases between them. The CDR3 is 13 amino acids. Germline CDR1 is ENHRY and CDR2 is SYGVKD. CDR3 amino acids: CAISEASSYEQYF. Written as DNA, the CDR3 is TGTGCCATCAGTGAGGCCTCAAGCTACGAGCAGTACTTC.

This chain connects TRBV19 to TRBJ2-3; 8 bases are shared with TRBD1. The CDR3 sequence is 15 residues long. Trimming removed 7 bases from V and 6 bases from J; junction bases left unmatched: 12. Germline CDR1 LNHDA, CDR2 SQIVND (reference sequence). In nucleotides, the CDR3 is TGTGCCAGTACCCCGCCGGACAGGGATTGGGATACGCAGTATTTT. Protein product: CASTPPDRDWDTQYF. The full variable domain, its missing parts supplied by reference TRBV19 and TRBJ2-3, is DGGITQSPKYLFRKEGQNVTLSCEQNLNHDAMYWYRQDPGQGLRLIYYSQIVNDFQKGDIAEGYSVSREKKESFPLTVTSAQKNPTAFYLCASTPPDRDWDTQYFGPGTRLTVL.

Note on this clone: Other DNA sequences of this sample code for an identical CDR3. The CDR3 coding sequence is TGCGCCAGCAGTGAGTACCAAGAGACCCAGTACTTC. Translating gives CASSEYQETQYF. The rearrangement links TRBV10-2 to TRBJ2-5; D is uncertain. V was shortened by 1 base and J by 0 bases, with 0 bases between the two germline ends. The CDR3 has 12 amino acids. Germline V gives CDR1 WSHSY, CDR2 SAAADI.

The chain combines TRBV7-2 with TRBJ2-7; D may correspond to TRBD1 or TRBD2 (5 bases each). V shed 5 bases and J shed 2 bases, with 13 bases lying between them. The V gene's germline CDR1 is SGHTA and CDR2 FQGNSA. The CDR3 runs 14 residues. Written as DNA, the CDR3 is TGTGCCAGCAGCCCTGGGGGTTATACCTACGAGCAGTACTTC. It yields the protein CASSPGGYTYEQYF.

This clone showed up just a few times. This rearrangement joins TRBV6-5 to TRBJ2-7; possibly TRBD2 for D (5 bases). Between the trimmed V and J ends, which lost 0 bases and 6 bases, there was a span of 12 bases. CDR1 is MNHEY, CDR2 SVGAGI, per germline. The CDR3 extends over 14 amino acids. CDR3 sequence: CASSYSGIEFEQYF. CDR3 DNA sequence: TGTGCCAGCAGTTACTCCGGGATTGAATTCGAGCAGTACTTC.

As DNA, the CDR3 is TGTGCCAGCAGCACTTACAGGGATAGTGATGGCTACACCTTC. Protein: CASSTYRDSDGYTF. The rearrangement links TRBV27 to TRBJ1-2; TRBD1 might be the D (6 bases). V gave up 6 bases and J gave up 6 bases, with 17 bases separating them. The CDR3 length is 14 residues. In germline, CDR1 is MNHEY, CDR2 SMNVEV (reference sequence).

The chain recombines TRBV11-2 with TRBJ2-7; D gene unclear. Germline CDR1 reads SGHAT; CDR2 reads FQNNGV. This CDR3 has 15 amino acids. The V gene lost 5 bases and the J gene lost 4 bases, with 18 bases spanning the gap. Here the CDR3 reads CASSPDLLSGYEQYF. The CDR3 nucleotides are TGTGCCAGCAGCCCCGATCTGCTGTCCGGTTACGAGCAGTACTTC.

This rearrangement joins TRBV30 to TRBJ2-1, with TRBD2 matching 12 bases. The germline V gene has CDR1 GTSNPN and CDR2 SVGIG (reference sequence). CDR3 length: 16 amino acids. V lost 3 bases, J lost 4 bases, and 7 bases stayed unmatched. CDR3 nucleotide sequence: TGTGCCTGGAGGGGACTAGCGGGCCTCTCTTACAATGAGCAGTTCTTC. Protein sequence: CAWRGLAGLSYNEQFF.